This T cell receptor (beta chain) derives from a study of shared clonotypes between healthy human individuals. General study findings and limits: Estimated clonotype richness was generally higher in naive than memory subsets.

As concerns this clone: Antigen specificity is unknown.

J was trimmed by 8 bases and V by 7 bases; bases with no gene match: 14. The germline V gene has CDR1 SQVTM and CDR2 ANQGSEA. The CDR3 loop spans 14 amino acids. The assay used deep level. Sequencing used immunoSEQ multiplex PCR; TCRdb keeps in-frame clones, though not all of them. Of some 240,000 clones in the sample, 50% to 80% were seen once. The material sequenced was memory CD4+ T cells sorted from blood. As for subset: CD45RA-negative fraction. The TCR sequence derives from a man aged 30-40 years in good health. This chain links TRBV29-1 with TRBJ2-1; 7 bases align to TRBD2. CDR3 region: CSAKSGMRVYEQFF. For the CDR3, the DNA is TGCAGCGCGAAAAGCGGGATGAGGGTATATGAGCAGTTCTTC.